This passage covers 5 T cell receptor beta chains from one sample sequenced in a study of T cells after yellow fever vaccination. TCRdb processed the 5' RACE reads anew with MiXCR; each CDR3 protein has one entry. The sample carries 300,000 or so distinct CDR3 sequences, roughly 7.5% recorded once. Source: PBMCs, taken roughly 45 days after the first yellow fever vaccination. All receptors come from a man between 18 and 29 years old who received the YFV17D yellow fever vaccine.

The chain joins TRBV20-1 to TRBJ2-1, with unresolved D. V was cut by 6 bases and J by 10 bases, with 13 bases left in between. The CDR3 loop spans 11 amino acids. Germline CDR1 DFQATT, CDR2 SNEGSKA (reference sequence). This CDR3 reads CSAQHVNEQFF. The CDR3 DNA sequence: TGCAGTGCCCAACACGTGAACGAGCAGTTCTTC.

This clonotype has ten or more counts. The V and J genes are TRBV6-5 and TRBJ2-5, with D uncertain. Germline CDR1 reads MNHEY; CDR2 reads SVGAGI. V shed 6 bases and J shed 2 bases, with 7 bases lying between them. The CDR3 runs to 12 residues. In DNA form, the CDR3 reads TGTGCCAGCAGAAACAGACAAGAGACCCAGTACTTC. This encodes CASRNRQETQYF.

This clonotype was observed a few times. The rearrangement joins TRBV5-1 to TRBJ2-3, with D maybe TRBD1 (6 bases). This CDR3 is built from 15 residues. V lost 5 bases, J lost 5 bases, and 18 bases lay in between. CDR1 SGHRS and CDR2 YFSETQ come from the germline V gene. CDR3 sequence reads: CASSSQGEGKDTQYF. The CDR3 nucleotides are TGCGCCAGCAGTTCACAGGGAGAAGGGAAAGATACGCAGTATTTT.

This clonotype has more than one count but fewer than ten. The chain links TRBV7-2 to TRBJ2-2; D remains unclear. The length of the CDR3 is 15 residues. The V end lost 1 base, the J end lost 4 bases, and 10 bases lay between the germline ends. Germline V gene lookup returns CDR1 SGHTA and CDR2 FQGNSA. The CDR3 region is CASSLGPYGTGELFF. For the CDR3, the DNA is TGTGCCAGCAGCTTAGGGCCATACGGCACCGGGGAGCTGTTTTTT.

This clonotype was seen at least ten times. The chain has TRBV12-3 or TRBV12-4 and TRBJ1-2; 7 nucleotides line up with TRBD1. The CDR3 spans 13 residues. V lost 6 bases and J lost 4; bases outside the gene matches: 5. CDR3 amino acids: CASSPGQSYGYTF. In DNA form, the CDR3 reads TGTGCCAGCAGCCCGGGACAGAGCTATGGCTACACCTTC.